A selection of T cell receptor beta chains follows, all from one sample in a study of blood T cell repertoires in COVID-19. Sequencing was performed with immunoSEQ multiplex PCR; in TCRdb, only in-frame clones are kept and a portion is missing. The table has 15,000 or so clones, approximately 83% seen once; the top ten hold roughly a sixth. Material for sequencing was peripheral blood. The source is a human donor in a cohort sampled during active COVID-19. Both conserved end residues are trimmed from each CDR3. The D gene is left open where the match is weak. Clone size, where shown, is once, few, many, or a class for clones that have expanded.

CDR3 protein	clone size	D gene	V gene	J gene
ASSYPSGSGGTEAF	-	-	TRBV6-6	TRBJ1-1
ASLGQTNYGYT	-	TRBD1	TRBV2	TRBJ1-2
ASSPERGTRTDTQY	-	TRBD2	TRBV3-1/TRBV3-2	TRBJ2-3
ASSFHDRTDEAF	-	-	TRBV6-5	TRBJ1-1
ASSYWDSYTGELF	-	TRBD1	TRBV6-5	TRBJ2-2
ASSQEAEGWLGGSTDTQY	-	-	TRBV4-3	TRBJ2-3
ASSQTGFDEQF	once	-	TRBV3-1/TRBV3-2	TRBJ2-1
ASSALRGAWETQY	-	TRBD2	TRBV2	TRBJ2-5
ASSFSGGTDTQY	-	TRBD2	TRBV11-3	TRBJ2-3
ASSFDQSQNIQY	-	-	TRBV5-5	TRBJ2-4
AILEGAGYYGYT	once	-	TRBV10-3	TRBJ1-2
ASSLDRGADTQY	-	TRBD1	TRBV7-9	TRBJ2-3
ASSPLVTGGNYEQY	-	TRBD1	TRBV5-1	TRBJ2-7
ASSQGQGSNSPLH	-	TRBD1	TRBV3-1/TRBV3-2	TRBJ1-6
ASSLETLSGYT	-	-	TRBV5-1	TRBJ1-2
ASSQDRGLWANVLT	-	TRBD1	TRBV4-3	TRBJ2-6
ASSSTRTAWSGELF	-	-	TRBV5-1	TRBJ2-2
ASSTALGSYNEQF	-	-	TRBV5-1	TRBJ2-1
ASSRGWDRVVPYNSPLH	-	TRBD1	TRBV5-1	TRBJ1-6
ASSWTDHTDTQY	-	-	TRBV27	TRBJ2-3
ASSNRGLDQPQH	-	TRBD1	TRBV19	TRBJ1-5
ASSQDDLEETQY	few	-	TRBV3-1/TRBV3-2	TRBJ2-5
ASSSGQGVHEQY	-	TRBD1	TRBV5-8	TRBJ2-7
ASSLIRTSGVSTDTQY	once	TRBD2	TRBV3-1/TRBV3-2	TRBJ2-3
ASSSGGWTDTQY	-	TRBD2	TRBV18	TRBJ2-3
ASSYNLREKLF	-	-	TRBV2	TRBJ1-4
ASRRWGGGYQETQY	once	TRBD2	TRBV27	TRBJ2-5